This T cell receptor (beta chain) appears in the sequencing data of a study of STAT5B mutations in CD4+ large granular lymphocyte leukemia. Turning to the study itself: The CDR3 'QG' motif was associated with a particular HLA allele among healthy donors. Points from the study as a whole: No patients shared main leukemic clonotypes, though roughly 27% appeared at low frequency elsewhere. The CD4+ versus CD8+ T-LGLL clonality difference may reflect limited sample size.

With V trimmed by 0 bases and J by 4 bases, 14 bases remained unmatched. Germline-derived CDR1 and CDR2 are SQVTM and ANQGSEA. The CDR3 has 17 amino acids. This clone was detected only once. Its antigen remains unidentified. The repertoire was sequenced with immunoSEQ multiplex PCR; TCRdb's copy has only in-frame clones and lacks some. This repertoire shows 25,000 to 30,000 clones, 81% found once; its top ten account for 0.3% to 0.35%. The source of this sequence is a human donor in good health. V and J are TRBV29-1 and TRBJ2-7, with TRBD1 matching 8 bases. Source material: CD4+ T cells from blood buffy coats. The CDR3 spells CSVEEGTGRQGMYEQYF. In nucleotides, the CDR3 is TGCAGCGTTGAAGAAGGGACAGGTAGGCAGGGAATGTACGAGCAGTACTTC.